The sequence of this T cell receptor beta chain was determined in a study of early T cells in non-severe SARS-CoV-2 infection. As regards this clonotype: Its antigen is unidentified.

TCRdb called the 5' RACE reads again in MiXCR, with one record for every CDR3 protein. The repertoire holds about 66,000 distinct CDR3 sequences, with less than 20% as singletons. The V and J ends lost 6 bases and 4 bases respectively, with 12 bases between them. Germline CDR1 reads MNHEY; CDR2 reads SVGAGI. This CDR3 has 13 residues. Regarding the study as a whole: Sequences matched to VDJdb favored anti-spike CD8 responses, while private and CD4 specificities were missed.

The origin of this receptor is an adult who was a healthcare worker with PCR-confirmed SARS-CoV-2 infection or an uninfected control (not recorded which). V usage is TRBV6-5 and J usage is TRBJ1-1; D unclear. Sequences were derived from whole blood, sampled at baseline. DNA of the CDR3: TGTGCCAGCAGAGGACGGGCGGGCACTGAAGCTTTCTTT. Its protein is CASRGRAGTEAFF.